The 21 T cell receptor beta chains below were found in one sample sequenced in a study of T cells after yellow fever vaccination. One entry per CDR3 protein, called by TCRdb with MiXCR from the 5' RACE reads. The table includes nearly 70,000 distinct CDR3 sequences, less than 8.5% detected once. Sequenced here: CD8+ T cells sorted from PBMCs, sampled about 41 days after the first yellow fever vaccination. Receptors originate from a man younger than 35 who received the YFV17D yellow fever vaccine.

V gene TRBV7-9 combines with J gene TRBJ1-1, with D possibly being TRBD1 (5 bases). The CDR3 has 15 amino acids. V lost 7 bases to trimming and J lost 1 base, with 16 bases between them. From germline, CDR1 is SEHNR and CDR2 FQNEAQ (reference sequence). The CDR3 region is CASTPGGISNTEAFF. Written as DNA, the CDR3 is TGTGCCAGCACCCCCGGGGGGATCTCGAACACTGAAGCTTTCTTT.

This clonotype was recorded many times. The chain has TRBV4-3 and TRBJ2-7; weak D call: TRBD2 (5 bases). CDR3 size: 15 residues. V lost 1 base, J lost 2 bases, and 12 bases lay in between. Germline CDR1 is LGHNA and CDR2 is YSLEER. CDR3 DNA: TGCGCCAGCAGCCAAGTCGTGGCGGGTCCCTACGAGCAGTACTTC. This sequence encodes CASSQVVAGPYEQYF.

This clonotype was counted a few times. The chain is built from TRBV4-2 and TRBJ1-2; 10 bases match TRBD1. Germline V CDR1 and CDR2: LGHNA, YNFKEQ. There are 18 residues in the CDR3. V lost 0 bases and J lost 4; bases outside the gene matches: 11. CDR3 DNA: TGTGCCAGCAGCCAAGAGCCTGGTGGGACAGGGGTTGGCTATGGCTACACCTTC. This sequence encodes CASSQEPGGTGVGYGYTF.

The chain is built from TRBV11-2 and TRBJ2-2; no definite D call. V was pared by 4 bases and J by 2 bases, with 11 bases between. The CDR3 spans 15 residues. Germline V gene lookup returns CDR1 SGHAT and CDR2 FQNNGV. The CDR3 coding sequence is TGTGCCAGCAGCTCGCTACTCCCTAACACCGGGGAGCTGTTTTTT. It specifies CASSSLLPNTGELFF.

This clonotype was seen only a few times. CDR3 residues: CASSQTGASGANVLTF. CDR3 DNA sequence: TGCGCCAGCAGCCAAACTGGAGCCTCTGGGGCCAACGTCCTGACTTTC. V and J are TRBV4-3 and TRBJ2-6; no firm D call. The CDR3 is 16 residues long. The germline CDR1 and CDR2 sequences are LGHNA and YSLEER. Trimming stripped 2 bases from V and 0 bases from J, with 8 bases between.

This clonotype was seen at least ten times. This chain joins TRBV12-3 or TRBV12-4 and TRBJ2-5, with 8 bases that match TRBD2. Losses at the gene ends were 3 bases for V and 6 bases for J; bases not matched to a gene: 3. CDR3 length: 13 amino acids. The CDR3 protein is CASSFPGGQTQYF. The CDR3 DNA sequence: TGTGCCAGCAGTTTCCCGGGGGGGCAGACCCAGTACTTC.

At least ten counts were recorded for this clonotype. The chain carries TRBV5-4 and TRBJ2-5, with D unclear. The CDR3 loop spans 12 amino acids. V dropped 4 bases and J dropped 1 base, with 5 bases sitting between them. Per the germline V gene, CDR1 is SGHNT and CDR2 is YYREEE (reference sequence). CDR3 sequence (DNA): TGTGCCAGCAGCCTGGGCCAAGAGACCCAGTACTTC. Translating it yields CASSLGQETQYF.

This clonotype was recorded at least ten times. The chain couples TRBV5-4 to TRBJ1-1; D uncertain. V gave up 5 bases and J gave up 6 bases, with 11 bases separating them. The CDR3 consists of 12 residues. Per the germline V gene, CDR1 is SGHNT and CDR2 is YYREEE (reference sequence). The CDR3 spells CASRAETSEAFF. The CDR3 coding sequence is TGTGCCAGCAGGGCTGAGACCTCTGAAGCTTTCTTT.

This clonotype was seen a handful of times. The chain uses TRBV5-1 and TRBJ2-7; D may be TRBD2 (5 bases). The ends were cut back, 3 bases at V and 7 bases at J, with 17 bases in the middle. This CDR3 spans 14 amino acids. Germline assignment: CDR1 SGHRS and CDR2 YFSETQ. Here the CDR3 DNA reads TGCGCCAGCAGCTCGGGAAGGGAGATAGTAGAGCAGTACTTC. Translated: CASSSGREIVEQYF. The complete variable domain, with remaining parts taken from reference TRBV5-1 and TRBJ2-7, reads KAGVTQTPRYLIKTRGQQVTLSCSPISGHRSVSWYQQTPGQGLQFLFEYFSETQRNKGNFPGRFSGRQFSNSRSEMNVSTLELGDSALYLCASSSGREIVEQYFGPGTRLTVT.

The chain employs TRBV30 and TRBJ1-1, with no clear D. The CDR3 consists of 12 residues. V was cut by 5 bases and J by 0 bases, with 7 bases left in between. The germline CDR1 and CDR2 sequences are GTSNPN and SVGIG (reference sequence). The CDR3 nucleotides are TGTGCCTGGGGGCTCGTGAACACTGAAGCTTTCTTT. Protein: CAWGLVNTEAFF.

V usage is TRBV5-1 and J usage is TRBJ2-4; a possible D gene is TRBD2 (5 bases). The germline V and J ends were trimmed by 4 bases and 9 bases, with 20 bases remaining between them. The germline V gene has CDR1 SGHRS and CDR2 YFSETQ. The CDR3 contains 15 residues. As DNA, the CDR3 is TGCGCCAGCAGCCCGGGGTTTGGCGGGTCCGCCATTCAGTACTTC. Encoded protein: CASSPGFGGSAIQYF.

This chain uses TRBV12-3 or TRBV12-4 with TRBJ1-5; 9 nucleotides align to TRBD1. V shed 5 bases, J shed 7 bases, and the junction held 9 bases outside the gene matches. CDR3 size: 15 residues. This chain's CDR3 is CASSPGTGHYQPQHF. The CDR3 DNA follows: TGTGCCAGCAGTCCCGGGACAGGGCATTACCAGCCCCAGCATTTT.

This clonotype was counted only a few times. This chain links TRBV4-3 with TRBJ2-5; perhaps TRBD1 as D (6 bases). In germline, CDR1 is LGHNA, CDR2 YSLEER. Trimming left V 3 bases short and J 2 bases short, with 7 bases between. The CDR3 is 13 amino acids. This CDR3 is CASSHTGQETQYF. CDR3 DNA: TGCGCCAGCAGCCATACAGGGCAAGAGACCCAGTACTTC.

This clonotype was seen at least ten times. The chain employs TRBV4-3 and TRBJ2-1; TRBD2 aligns across 11 bases. Germline loops: CDR1 LGHNA, CDR2 YSLEER. The CDR3 totals 16 residues. The V and J ends lost 4 bases and 5 bases, in that order; junction bases with no gene match: 7. The CDR3 is CASSRVTSGGNNEQFF. DNA of the CDR3: TGCGCCAGCAGCCGAGTAACTAGCGGGGGTAACAATGAGCAGTTCTTC.

V gene TRBV19 combines with J gene TRBJ1-3; no clear D. The germline V and J ends were trimmed by 9 bases and 0 bases, with 9 bases remaining between them. This CDR3 comprises 13 residues. Looked up from germline, CDR1 is LNHDA and CDR2 is SQIVND (reference sequence). In DNA, the CDR3 is TGTGCCAGCCAAACAGCCTCTGGAAACACCATATATTTT. It is translated as CASQTASGNTIYF.

This clonotype has at least ten counts. The chain combines TRBV11-2 with TRBJ1-1, with D maybe TRBD1 (5 bases). Trimming took 4 bases from V and 3 from J, leaving 15 bases between them. In germline, CDR1 is SGHAT, CDR2 FQNNGV. This CDR3 is 15 amino acids long. For the CDR3, the DNA is TGTGCCAGCAGCTCATCGGGTCTCAGGGACACTGAAGCTTTCTTT. Amino acids: CASSSSGLRDTEAFF. The whole variable domain, filled in from reference TRBV11-2 and TRBJ1-1, reads EAGVAQSPRYKIIEKRQSVAFWCNPISGHATLYWYQQILGQGPKLLIQFQNNGVVDDSQLPKDRFSAERLKGVDSTLKIQPAKLEDSAVYLCASSSSGLRDTEAFFGQGTRLTVV.

In this sample, this clonotype turned up a few times. The chain uses TRBV7-9 and TRBJ1-2; 8 bases align to TRBD1. Germline lookup yields CDR1 SEHNR and CDR2 FQNEAQ (reference sequence). Trimming at V came to 5 bases and at J to 6 bases, leaving 5 bases not matched to a gene. The CDR3 consists of 13 residues. CDR3 region: CASSRAGGDGYTF. DNA of the CDR3: TGTGCCAGCAGCCGTGCAGGGGGCGATGGCTACACCTTC.

J is TRBJ2-5 and V is TRBV6-1; unclear D gene. CDR1 is MNHNS and CDR2 is SASEGT in the germline V gene. V dropped 8 bases and J dropped 4 bases, with 14 bases sitting between them. This CDR3 comprises 13 residues. CDR3: CASDVEWRETQYF. CDR3 in DNA: TGTGCCAGCGATGTAGAATGGAGAGAGACCCAGTACTTC.

Many counts were recorded for this clonotype. This chain connects TRBV6-5 to TRBJ1-4, with a tentative D call TRBD1 (5 bases). CDR1 and CDR2 (germline): MNHEY, SVGAGI. The CDR3 loop spans 15 amino acids. Deletions cut 3 bases from V and 6 bases from J, with 14 bases between. In DNA form, the CDR3 reads TGTGCCAGCAGTTATGGGGCGCAGGCTCATGAAAAACTGTTTTTT. Encoded protein: CASSYGAQAHEKLFF.

This clonotype was observed a handful of times. CDR3 DNA sequence: TGTGCCAGCAGCCCCCCCGGGGGGGCCACTGAAGCTTTCTTT. This gives the protein CASSPPGGATEAFF. The chain joins TRBV9 to TRBJ1-1; maybe TRBD1 (6 bases). V was pared by 4 bases and J by 4 bases, with 14 bases between. Germline V gene lookup returns CDR1 SGDLS and CDR2 YYNGEE. The CDR3 sequence is 14 residues long.

CDR3 sequence reads: CASSSWTGGYTEAFF. Written as DNA, the CDR3 is TGTGCCAGCAGCTCTTGGACGGGCGGCTACACTGAAGCTTTCTTT. V is TRBV7-9 and J is TRBJ1-1, with D unclear. Germline lookup yields CDR1 SEHNR and CDR2 FQNEAQ (reference sequence). The CDR3 contains 15 residues. The V end lost 4 bases, the J end lost 3 bases, and 15 bases lay between the germline ends.